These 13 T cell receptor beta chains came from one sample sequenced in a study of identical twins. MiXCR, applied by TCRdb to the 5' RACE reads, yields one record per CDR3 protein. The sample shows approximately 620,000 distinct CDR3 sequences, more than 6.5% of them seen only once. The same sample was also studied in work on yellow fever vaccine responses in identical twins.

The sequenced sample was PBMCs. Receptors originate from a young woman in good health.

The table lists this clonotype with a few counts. As DNA, the CDR3 is TGTGCCAGCAGCTTGTATGGCGAGAACACCCAGTACTTC. Its protein product is CASSLYGENTQYF. The rearrangement joins TRBV11-3 to TRBJ2-5; D unresolved. CDR1 and CDR2 from the germline V gene are SGHNT and YENEEA. Trimming left V 3 bases short and J 8 bases short, with 13 bases between. The CDR3 has 13 amino acids.

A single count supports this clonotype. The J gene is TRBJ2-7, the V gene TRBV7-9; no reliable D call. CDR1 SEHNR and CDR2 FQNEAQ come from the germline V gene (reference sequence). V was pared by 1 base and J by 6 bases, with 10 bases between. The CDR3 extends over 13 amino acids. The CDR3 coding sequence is TGTGCCAGCAGCTTAGGAATGCGAGGCGAGCAGTACTTC. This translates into CASSLGMRGEQYF.

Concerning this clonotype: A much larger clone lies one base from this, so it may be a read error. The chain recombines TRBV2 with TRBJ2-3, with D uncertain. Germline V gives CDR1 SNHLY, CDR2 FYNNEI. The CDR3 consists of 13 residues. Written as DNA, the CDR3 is TGTGCCAACAGTTCGGAAAACACAGATACGCAGTATTTT. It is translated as CANSSENTDTQYF.

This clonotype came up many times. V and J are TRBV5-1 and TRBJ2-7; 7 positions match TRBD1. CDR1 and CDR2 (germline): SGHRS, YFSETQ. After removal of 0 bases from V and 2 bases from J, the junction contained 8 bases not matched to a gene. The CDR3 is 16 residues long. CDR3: CASSLDTGTETYEQYF. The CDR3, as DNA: TGCGCCAGCAGCTTGGATACCGGGACAGAAACCTACGAGCAGTACTTC.

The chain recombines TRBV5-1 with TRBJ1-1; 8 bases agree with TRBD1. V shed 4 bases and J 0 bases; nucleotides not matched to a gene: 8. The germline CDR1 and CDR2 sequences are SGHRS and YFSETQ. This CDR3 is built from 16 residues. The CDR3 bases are TGCGCCAGCAGCCCCGGGACAGGCTTCATGAACACTGAAGCTTTCTTT. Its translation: CASSPGTGFMNTEAFF.

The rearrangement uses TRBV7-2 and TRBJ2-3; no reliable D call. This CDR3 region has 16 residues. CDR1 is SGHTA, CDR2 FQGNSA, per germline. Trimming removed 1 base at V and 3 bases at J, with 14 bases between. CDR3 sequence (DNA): TGTGCCAGCAGCTTAGAACCCCCCTCGAGAACAGATACGCAGTATTTT. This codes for CASSLEPPSRTDTQYF.

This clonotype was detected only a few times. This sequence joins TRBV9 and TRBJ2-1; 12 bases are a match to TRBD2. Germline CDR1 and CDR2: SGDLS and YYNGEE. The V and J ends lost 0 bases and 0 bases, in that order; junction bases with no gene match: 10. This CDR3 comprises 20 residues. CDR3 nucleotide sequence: TGTGCCAGCAGCGTAGAGGCTAGCGGGAGGGCCCTGGGCTCCTACAATGAGCAGTTCTTC. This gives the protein CASSVEASGRALGSYNEQFF.

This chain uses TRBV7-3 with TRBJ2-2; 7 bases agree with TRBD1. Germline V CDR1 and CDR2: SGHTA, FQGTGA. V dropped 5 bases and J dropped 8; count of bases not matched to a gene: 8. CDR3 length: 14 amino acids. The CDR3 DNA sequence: TGTGCCAGCAGCCTCGACAGGGTGGCAGGGGAGCTGTTTTTT. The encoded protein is CASSLDRVAGELFF.

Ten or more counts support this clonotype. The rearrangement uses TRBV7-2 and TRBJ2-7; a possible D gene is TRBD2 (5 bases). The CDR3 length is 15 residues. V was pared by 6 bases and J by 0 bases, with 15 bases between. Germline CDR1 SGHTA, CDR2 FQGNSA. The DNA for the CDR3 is TGTGCCAGCAGTCGTAGGTCCACTAGCTCCTACGAGCAGTACTTC. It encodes CASSRRSTSSYEQYF.

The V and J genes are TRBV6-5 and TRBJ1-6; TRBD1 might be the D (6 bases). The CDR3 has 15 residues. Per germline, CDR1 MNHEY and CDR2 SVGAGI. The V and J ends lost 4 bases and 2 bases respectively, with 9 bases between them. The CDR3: CASSSGQTYNSPLHF. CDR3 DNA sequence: TGTGCCAGCAGTTCCGGACAGACCTATAATTCACCCCTCCACTTT.

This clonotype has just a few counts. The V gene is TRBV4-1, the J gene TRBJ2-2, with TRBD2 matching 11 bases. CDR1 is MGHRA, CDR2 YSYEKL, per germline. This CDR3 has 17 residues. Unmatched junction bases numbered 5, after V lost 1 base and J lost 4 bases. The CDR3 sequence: CASSQGLAGGLTGELFF. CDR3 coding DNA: TGCGCCAGCAGCCAAGGATTAGCGGGGGGGCTCACCGGGGAGCTGTTTTTT.

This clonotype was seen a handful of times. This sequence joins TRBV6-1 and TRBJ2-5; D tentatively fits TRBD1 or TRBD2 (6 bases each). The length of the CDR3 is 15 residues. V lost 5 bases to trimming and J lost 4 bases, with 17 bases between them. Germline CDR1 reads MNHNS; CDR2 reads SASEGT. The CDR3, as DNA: TGTGCCAGCAGTCTTGGAGGGGGTCCCTTAGAGACCCAGTACTTC. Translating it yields CASSLGGGPLETQYF.

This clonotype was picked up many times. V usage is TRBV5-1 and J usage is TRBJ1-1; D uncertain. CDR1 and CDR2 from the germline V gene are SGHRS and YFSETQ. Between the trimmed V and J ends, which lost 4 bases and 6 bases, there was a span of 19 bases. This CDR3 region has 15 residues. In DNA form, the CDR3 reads TGCGCCAGCAGCCACGGGTGGAGCCTTGAGGCTGAAGCTTTCTTT. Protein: CASSHGWSLEAEAFF. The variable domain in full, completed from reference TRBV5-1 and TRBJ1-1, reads KAGVTQTPRYLIKTRGQQVTLSCSPISGHRSVSWYQQTPGQGLQFLFEYFSETQRNKGNFPGRFSGRQFSNSRSEMNVSTLELGDSALYLCASSHGWSLEAEAFFGQGTRLTVV.